The 7 T cell receptor beta chains below were found in one sample sequenced in a study of CD8+ T cells in alopecia areata. The sequencing template was cDNA reverse transcribed from extracted RNA. Generated by immunoSEQ multiplex PCR, the TCRdb table keeps only in-frame clones and is missing some. The sample contains 210,000 or so clones, just over 65% of which appear only once. The treatment was: oral pan-JAK inhibitor, 5-10 mg twice daily. Sequenced material: CD4+ T cells sorted from blood, taken at week 44, from a patient treated with tofacitinib. Receptor source: a human donor with alopecia areata.

V usage is TRBV30 and J usage is TRBJ2-7, with 8 bases fitting TRBD1. V trimming: 3 bases; J trimming: 2 bases; junction bases outside the gene matches: 6. The CDR3 has 14 residues. From germline, CDR1 is GTSNPN and CDR2 SVGIG (reference sequence). This CDR3 is CAWSWTGRTYEQYF. CDR3 bases: TGTGCCTGGAGCTGGACAGGGAGGACCTACGAGCAGTACTTC.

This clone was observed a few times. The rearrangement joins TRBV11-3 to TRBJ1-5, with 7 bases matching TRBD1. The CDR3 extends over 14 amino acids. Germline CDR1 reads SGHNT; CDR2 reads YENEEA. With V trimmed by 3 bases and J by 2 bases, 1 base remained unmatched. The DNA for the CDR3 is TGTGCCAGCAGCTTGGGGACAGGCAATCAGCCCCAGCATTTT. It encodes CASSLGTGNQPQHF.

The count of this clone is one. The chain uses TRBV25-1 and TRBJ1-5; D gene unclear. Germline assignment: CDR1 MGHDK and CDR2 SYGVNS. V lost 2 bases, J lost 2 bases, and 4 bases lay in between. This CDR3 contains 13 residues. CDR3: CASSEIGNQPQHF. The DNA for the CDR3 is TGTGCCAGCAGTGAAATCGGCAATCAGCCCCAGCATTTT.

This clone has a single count. The rearrangement joins TRBV28 to TRBJ2-4; no definite D call. Germline V gene sequence: CDR1 MDHEN, CDR2 SYDVKM. Trimming removed 8 bases at V and 4 bases at J, with 9 bases between. The CDR3 is 12 amino acids. The CDR3 loop is CASGEQKNIQYF. The CDR3 DNA reads as TGTGCCAGCGGGGAACAGAAAAACATTCAGTACTTC.

This CDR3 reads CASSEIMRTGGKETQYF. DNA for the CDR3: TGTGCCAGCAGTGAAATCATGCGGACAGGGGGAAAAGAGACCCAGTACTTC. The chain recombines TRBV2 with TRBJ2-5, with 10 bases lining up with TRBD1. CDR3 length: 17 amino acids. Trimming removed 2 bases from V and 3 bases from J; junction bases left unmatched: 9. Germline assignment: CDR1 SNHLY and CDR2 FYNNEI.

V is TRBV29-1 and J is TRBJ1-1, with no clear D. The germline V and J ends were trimmed by 1 base and 1 base, with 10 bases remaining between them. The CDR3 is 14 amino acids. Per germline, CDR1 SQVTM and CDR2 ANQGSEA. CDR3 protein: CSVEGDVSNTEAFF. The CDR3 DNA reads as TGCAGCGTTGAAGGAGACGTCTCGAACACTGAAGCTTTCTTT.

V gene TRBV4-3 combines with J gene TRBJ2-7; no firm D call. Between the trimmed V and J ends, which lost 3 bases and 2 bases, there was a span of 14 bases. Germline assignment: CDR1 LGHNA and CDR2 YSLEER. This CDR3 comprises 15 residues. CDR3 nucleotides: TGCGCCAGCAGCCAGGAAGGGCGAAATCCCTACGAGCAGTACTTC. Amino acid sequence: CASSQEGRNPYEQYF.